The rows below give T cell receptor beta chains drawn from one sample of a study of cytomegalovirus exposure and HLA in healthy donors. Assay used: immunoSEQ multiplex PCR; TCRdb lists only in-frame clones, some missing. The sample records around 300,000 clones, 70% to 90% being singletons. The sample consisted of PBMCs. These TCRs come from a young woman in good health and CMV-seronegative. Each CDR3 is given without its conserved first and last residue. Expanded clones get a size class; other rows say once, few or many, or leave the size out.

CDR3: ASTDPRGDYEQY
length: 12
size: -
V: TRBV5-4

CDR3: SVDRAPTNYGYT
length: 12
size: -
V: TRBV29-1

CDR3: ASSPAGVTNYGYT
length: 13
size: few
V: TRBV9

CDR3: ASSLREGGEKLF
length: 12
size: -
V: TRBV27

CDR3: ASSVGLAGSYEQY
length: 13
size: -
V: TRBV9

CDR3: ASSSTGGKTQY
length: 11
size: -
V: TRBV7-2

CDR3: ASSKTGTSVLETQY
length: 14
size: -
V: TRBV7-3

CDR3: ASSRDSHNEQF
length: 11
size: -
V: TRBV6-1

CDR3: AISGGDSRVTQY
length: 12
size: few
V: TRBV10-3

CDR3: ASSLGRTVGDTQY
length: 13
size: -
V: TRBV7-9

CDR3: ASGLNRDRVIAEKLF
length: 15
size: -
V: TRBV12-5

CDR3: ASRNTIGDRGSYEQY
length: 15
size: -
V: TRBV19

CDR3: AWGGQLLNYGYT
length: 12
size: -
V: TRBV30

CDR3: ASSRATDRASTDTQY
length: 15
size: -
V: TRBV5-1

CDR3: ASSYGRGLTPAF
length: 12
size: once
V: TRBV27

CDR3: ITGGTGTDTGELF
length: 13
size: few
V: TRBV29-1

CDR3: ASSVVWDKGTEAF
length: 13
size: -
V: TRBV9

CDR3: ASSPPVRETQY
length: 11
size: few
V: TRBV18

CDR3: AWSEGFYGNTIY
length: 12
size: -
V: TRBV30

CDR3: ASSGQAGRYGYT
length: 12
size: -
V: TRBV2

CDR3: ASSRPESSYEQY
length: 12
size: -
V: TRBV4-2

CDR3: ASSLERISNTEAF
length: 13
size: -
V: TRBV5-1

CDR3: ASSRRGGNQPQH
length: 12
size: -
V: TRBV5-1

CDR3: ASSQIPSASGSYNEQF
length: 16
size: -
V: TRBV5-1

CDR3: ASSEGAQGGEQY
length: 12
size: -
V: TRBV6-1

CDR3: ASRGVSDTQY
length: 10
size: once
V: TRBV27

CDR3: ASSPGGGEYGYT
length: 12
size: -
V: TRBV18

CDR3: ASSPPGEKGYT
length: 11
size: -
V: TRBV6-6

CDR3: AWQTQGNTEAF
length: 11
size: once
V: TRBV30

CDR3: ASSFQGSYNEQF
length: 12
size: -
V: TRBV5-6

CDR3: AWSSTLRAEAF
length: 11
size: -
V: TRBV30

CDR3: AISESSVTSNQPQH
length: 14
size: -
V: TRBV10-3

CDR3: ASTRGMGLAANEQF
length: 14
size: -
V: TRBV28

CDR3: ASSLSGYNEQF
length: 11
size: -
V: TRBV5-1

CDR3: ASSPDRTYEQY
length: 11
size: -
V: TRBV7-8

CDR3: ASSSFPGQGAVEQY
length: 14
size: -
V: TRBV5-1

CDR3: ASSSGQRNQPQH
length: 12
size: -
V: TRBV5-1

CDR3: ASSAGTSGIEQY
length: 12
size: -
V: TRBV2

CDR3: ASSPLDRRQETQY
length: 13
size: -
V: TRBV18

CDR3: ASSYSYRVGYGYT
length: 13
size: -
V: TRBV6-5

CDR3: ASSISVIGELF
length: 11
size: -
V: TRBV19

CDR3: ASSERRDSPLH
length: 11
size: -
V: TRBV10-2

CDR3: ASSLGTGPYGYT
length: 12
size: -
V: TRBV7-3

CDR3: ASSEAAAYEQY
length: 11
size: few
V: TRBV2

CDR3: ATGTAYEQY
length: 9
size: few
V: TRBV30